Below, 8 T cell receptor beta chains from the same sample are listed, as sequenced in a study of blood T cells in healthy people across ages. The second PCR ran about 6 to 12 cycles with a sample-barcoded 5' primer and J-beta primers. TCRdb called the 5' RACE reads again in MiXCR, with one record for every CDR3 protein. The table records about 1 million distinct CDR3 sequences, over 35% of them present only once. Sequencing was done on a sample of blood. Receptor source: a woman aged 55-75 years in good health.

The J gene is TRBJ1-5, the V gene TRBV10-3; perhaps TRBD1 as D (5 bases). The V end lost 4 bases, the J end lost 7 bases, and 8 bases lay between the germline ends. This CDR3 is built from 12 residues. In germline, CDR1 is ENHRY, CDR2 SYGVKD. CDR3 in amino acids: CAISVQGQPQHF. CDR3 DNA: TGTGCCATCAGTGTGCAGGGCCAGCCCCAGCATTTT.

The chain couples TRBV20-1 to TRBJ1-6; 7 positions match TRBD1. Germline lookup yields CDR1 DFQATT and CDR2 SNEGSKA (reference sequence). Germline trimming cut 6 bases from V and 9 bases from J; bases unmatched to any gene: 8. This CDR3 is 13 amino acids long. The CDR3 DNA follows: TGCAGTGCATCCGGGACAGATGGTTCACCCCTCCACTTT. The encoded protein is CSASGTDGSPLHF.

The chain employs TRBV21-1 and TRBJ2-7; the DNA was not compared with TRBD1, the D call given in the table. TRBV21-1 is designated a pseudogene. The CDR3 is made up of 16 amino acids. This CDR3 is CASSKVMGPRVYEQYF. CDR3 DNA sequence: TGTGCCAGCAGCAAAGTCATGGGGCCACGGGTATACGAGCAGTACTTC.

Comment on this clonotype: A much larger clone sits a single nucleotide away, making a read error possible. The CDR3 sequence is CASSPREGQGGADTQYF. In DNA, the CDR3 is TGTGCCAGCAGTCCCCGCGAAGGACAGGGAGGAGCAGATACGCAGTATTTT. This chain joins TRBV12-3 or TRBV12-4 and TRBJ2-3, with 8 bases that match TRBD1. This CDR3 has 17 amino acids. V lost 5 bases and J lost 4; bases outside the gene matches: 14.

This clonotype was counted between two and nine times. The chain combines TRBV20-1 with TRBJ2-7; D remains ambiguous. V was shortened by 3 bases and J by 6 bases, with 12 bases between the two germline ends. Germline V gene data show CDR1 as DFQATT and CDR2 as SNEGSKA (reference sequence). This CDR3 region has 12 residues. CDR3 sequence: CSARELLGEQYF. As DNA, the CDR3 is TGCAGTGCTAGGGAGTTGTTAGGCGAGCAGTACTTC.

This clonotype was detected ten times or more. This chain connects TRBV29-1 to TRBJ1-2; 12 bases match TRBD1. The CDR3 consists of 15 residues. Trimming cost V 4 bases and J 3 bases; bases outside gene matches: 6. Germline CDR1 is SQVTM and CDR2 is ANQGSEA. DNA for the CDR3: TGCAGCGTTGGGGACAGGGGGCGAGGAGACTATGGCTACACCTTC. This gives the protein CSVGDRGRGDYGYTF.

The chain employs TRBV4-2 and TRBJ2-6; the D is unclear. The V gene lost 1 base and the J gene lost 0 bases, with 7 bases spanning the gap. CDR1 and CDR2 (germline): LGHNA, YNFKEQ. This CDR3 has 16 residues. The CDR3 nucleotides read TGTGCCAGCAGCCAAGGGGCCGACTCTGGGGCCAACGTCCTGACTTTC. Amino acids: CASSQGADSGANVLTF.

This clonotype was seen a handful of times. The chain employs TRBV7-9 and TRBJ2-3; tentatively, D is TRBD2 (5 bases). Looked up from germline, CDR1 is SEHNR and CDR2 is FQNEAQ (reference sequence). This CDR3 has 13 amino acids. Trimming took 6 bases from V and 1 from J, leaving 8 bases between them. The CDR3 here is CASRYGGTDTQYF. The CDR3 nucleotides read TGTGCCAGCAGATACGGGGGCACAGATACGCAGTATTTT.